This entry features one TCR beta chain sequence. Its antigen remains unknown. This sample is part of a study of identical twins. Study-level findings and limits: The analysis was cross-sectional rather than longitudinal within donors. Out-of-frame alpha sequences common to twins exhibited a surplus of low generation probability.

TCRdb called the 5' RACE reads again in MiXCR, with one record for every CDR3 protein. This table holds about 690,000 distinct CDR3 sequences, 21% found once. Unmatched junction bases numbered 4, after V lost 3 bases and J lost 4 bases. This CDR3 region has 14 residues. These data were also reused for a study on T cells expressing NK-cell markers. According to that study: Sequencing of TCR beta repertoires drew on sorted CD3+CD56+NKG2C+, CD3+CD56+NKG2C- and CD3+CD56-NKG2C+ T cells.

This sequence originates from a woman under 30 in good health. J is TRBJ2-7 and V is TRBV12-3 or TRBV12-4, with 9 bases fitting TRBD2. The source material was PBMCs. Here the CDR3 DNA reads TGTGCCAGCAGTTTGGAGAGCGGGGGGTACGAGCAGTACTTC. Its translation is CASSLESGGYEQYF.